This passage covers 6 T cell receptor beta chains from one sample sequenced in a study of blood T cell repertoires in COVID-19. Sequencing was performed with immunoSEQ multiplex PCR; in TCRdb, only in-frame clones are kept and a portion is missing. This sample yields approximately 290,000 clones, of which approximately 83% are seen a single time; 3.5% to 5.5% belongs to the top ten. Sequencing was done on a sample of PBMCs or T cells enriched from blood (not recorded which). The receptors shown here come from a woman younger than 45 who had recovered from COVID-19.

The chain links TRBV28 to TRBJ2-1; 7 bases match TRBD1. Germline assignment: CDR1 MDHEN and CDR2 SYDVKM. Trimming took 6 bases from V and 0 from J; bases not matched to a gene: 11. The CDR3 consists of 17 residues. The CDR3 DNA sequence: TGTGCCAGCAGCCTAGACGACAGGGCGGGCTCCTACAATGAGCAGTTCTTC. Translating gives CASSLDDRAGSYNEQFF.

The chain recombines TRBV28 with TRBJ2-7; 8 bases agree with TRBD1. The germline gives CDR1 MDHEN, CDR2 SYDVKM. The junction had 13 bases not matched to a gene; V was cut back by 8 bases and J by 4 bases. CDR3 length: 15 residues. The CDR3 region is CASVPAGGRRYEQYF. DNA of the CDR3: TGTGCCAGCGTCCCGGCAGGGGGCCGCCGGTACGAGCAGTACTTC.

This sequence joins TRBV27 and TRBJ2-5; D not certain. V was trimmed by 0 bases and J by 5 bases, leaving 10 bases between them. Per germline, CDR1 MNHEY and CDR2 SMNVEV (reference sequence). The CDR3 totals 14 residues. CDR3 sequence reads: CASSLSSTRETQYF. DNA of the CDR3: TGTGCCAGCAGTTTATCGTCAACTCGCGAGACCCAGTACTTC.

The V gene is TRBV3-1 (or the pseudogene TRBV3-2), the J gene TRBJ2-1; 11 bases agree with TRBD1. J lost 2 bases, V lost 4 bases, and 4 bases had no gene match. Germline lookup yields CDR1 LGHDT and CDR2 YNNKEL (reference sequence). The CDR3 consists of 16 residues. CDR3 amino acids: CASSLPGQGAYNEQFF. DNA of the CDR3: TGTGCCAGCAGCCTACCGGGACAGGGGGCCTACAATGAGCAGTTCTTC.

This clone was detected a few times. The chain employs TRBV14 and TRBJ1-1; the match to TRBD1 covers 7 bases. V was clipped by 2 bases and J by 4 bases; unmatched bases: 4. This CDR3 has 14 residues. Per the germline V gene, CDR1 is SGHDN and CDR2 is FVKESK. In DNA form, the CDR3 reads TGTGCCAGCAGCCAAAAGGGGGCGGTCACTGAAGCTTTCTTT. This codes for CASSQKGAVTEAFF. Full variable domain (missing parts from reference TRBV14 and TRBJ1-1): EAGVTQFPSHSVIEKGQTVTLRCDPISGHDNLYWYRRVMGKEIKFLLHFVKESKQDESGMPNNRFLAERTGGTYSTLKVQPAELEDSGVYFCASSQKGAVTEAFFGQGTRLTVV.

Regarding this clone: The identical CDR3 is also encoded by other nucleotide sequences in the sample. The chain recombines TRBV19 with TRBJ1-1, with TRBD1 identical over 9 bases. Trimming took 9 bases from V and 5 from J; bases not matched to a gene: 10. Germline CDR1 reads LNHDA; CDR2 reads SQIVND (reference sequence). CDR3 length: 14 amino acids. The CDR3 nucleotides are TGTGCCAGCAGCCCAGGGACAGGGAAGACTGAAGCTTTCTTT. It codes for CASSPGTGKTEAFF.